The T cell receptor (beta chain) described here comes from a study of blood T cell repertoires in COVID-19. The repertoire was sequenced with immunoSEQ multiplex PCR; TCRdb's copy has only in-frame clones and lacks some. The table lists 490,000 or so clones, more than 75% of them singletons. The CDR3 is 14 amino acids. V was clipped by 6 bases and J by 7 bases, with 13 bases between them. CDR1 and CDR2 from the germline V gene are SGHTA and FQGNSA. The V gene is TRBV7-2, the J gene TRBJ1-6; D is perhaps TRBD1 (5 bases). The receptor comes from a woman in her thirties or forties who had recovered from COVID-19. Sequenced sample: PBMCs or T cells enriched from blood (not recorded which). CDR3 protein: CASRPDSENSPLHF. The CDR3 DNA is TGTGCCAGCAGACCCGACAGTGAAAATTCACCCCTCCACTTT.